A single sample is the source of the 29 T cell receptor beta chains below, sequenced in a study of blood T cell repertoires in COVID-19. Data came from immunoSEQ multiplex PCR; TCRdb stores just in-frame clones and leaves some out. The data contain roughly 58,000 clones, approximately 84% of them singletons. The sequenced sample consisted of peripheral blood. These receptors originate from a man in his sixties or seventies with active COVID-19.

Only one count was recorded for this clone. This chain links TRBV4-3 with TRBJ1-5; 8 bases line up with TRBD1. This CDR3 contains 15 residues. J lost 3 bases, V lost 4 bases, and 5 bases had no gene match. Per germline, CDR1 LGHNA and CDR2 YSLEER. CDR3 in amino acids: CASSLDRGPNQPQHF. Written as DNA, the CDR3 is TGCGCCAGCAGCCTAGACAGGGGCCCCAATCAGCCCCAGCATTTT.

The chain links TRBV12-3 or TRBV12-4 to TRBJ1-5; TRBD1 matches 10 bases. This CDR3 spans 13 amino acids. With V trimmed by 5 bases and J by 5 bases, 0 bases remained unmatched. DNA for the CDR3: TGTGCCAGCAGTGGGACAGGGGATCAGCCCCAGCATTTT. It yields the protein CASSGTGDQPQHF.

This clone was seen only once. The V gene is TRBV7-3, the J gene TRBJ2-3; 10 bases map to TRBD2. Trimming removed 1 base from V and 8 bases from J; junction bases left unmatched: 6. Germline values: CDR1 SGHTA, CDR2 FQGTGA. This CDR3 region has 15 residues. Here the CDR3 DNA reads TGTGCCAGCAGCTTAAGAGCTAGCGGGAGAATTACGCAGTATTTT. It codes for CASSLRASGRITQYF.

The rearrangement joins TRBV6-5 to TRBJ1-2; 8 bases line up with TRBD1. This CDR3 has 14 residues. Losses at the gene ends were 7 bases for V and 2 bases for J; bases not matched to a gene: 6. Germline CDR1 reads MNHEY; CDR2 reads SVGAGI. The CDR3 DNA reads as TGTGCCAGCATCTGGACAGGGTCGAACTATGGCTACACCTTC. Amino acid sequence: CASIWTGSNYGYTF.

The rearrangement joins TRBV28 to TRBJ2-6; no reliable D call. Germline CDR1 reads MDHEN; CDR2 reads SYDVKM. This CDR3 comprises 18 residues. V was clipped by 2 bases and J by 0 bases, with 14 bases between them. The CDR3 DNA reads TGTGCCAGCAGTTTAGGCCAGTCCTTCAGCTCTGGGGCCAACGTCCTGACTTTC. Amino acids: CASSLGQSFSSGANVLTF.

The V gene is TRBV4-1, the J gene TRBJ1-1; 7 bases fit TRBD1. The CDR3 loop spans 16 amino acids. Germline CDR1 is MGHRA and CDR2 is YSYEKL. J gave up 2 bases and V 2 bases, and 8 bases lay outside the gene matches. CDR3 sequence: CASSQIKTGLNTEAFF. CDR3 coding DNA: TGCGCCAGCAGCCAAATCAAGACAGGGCTTAACACTGAAGCTTTCTTT.

The chain joins TRBV2 to TRBJ2-1, with 11 bases fitting TRBD2. The CDR3 consists of 16 residues. V shed 5 bases and J 8 bases; nucleotides not matched to a gene: 11. Germline V gene lookup returns CDR1 SNHLY and CDR2 FYNNEI. CDR3 amino acids: CASSFSGRASSDEQFF. The DNA of the CDR3 is TGTGCCAGCAGTTTTAGCGGGAGGGCGTCGAGTGATGAGCAGTTCTTC.

The chain is built from TRBV5-1 and TRBJ1-4; perhaps TRBD1 as D (6 bases). In germline, CDR1 is SGHRS, CDR2 YFSETQ. Deletions cut 2 bases from V and 2 bases from J, with 10 bases between. The CDR3 length is 15 residues. The CDR3 loop reads CASSFGTTTNEKLFF. In DNA, the CDR3 is TGCGCCAGCAGCTTCGGGACAACGACTAATGAAAAACTGTTTTTT.

This clone was recorded once. V usage is TRBV18 and J usage is TRBJ2-6; 7 bases are shared with TRBD1. Looked up from germline, CDR1 is KGHSH and CDR2 is LQKENI. J gave up 0 bases and V 6 bases, and 11 bases lay outside the gene matches. The CDR3 runs to 18 residues. CDR3 DNA: TGTGCCAGCTCGGTCGGCCAGGGGGTCAGCTCTGGGGCCAACGTCCTGACTTTC. Translated: CASSVGQGVSSGANVLTF.

The V and J genes are TRBV7-2 and TRBJ1-2; D perhaps matches TRBD1 (5 bases). The CDR3 is 13 amino acids. CDR1 is SGHTA and CDR2 is FQGNSA in the germline V gene. Trimming shortened V by 0 bases and J by 8 bases, and 10 bases separated the two germline ends. This CDR3 is CASSLAGQGGYTF. The CDR3 coding sequence is TGTGCCAGCAGCTTAGCGGGGCAGGGAGGCTACACCTTC.

This clone was recorded only once. The V gene is TRBV2, the J gene TRBJ1-1; TRBD1 agrees at 7 bases. The germline V gene has CDR1 SNHLY and CDR2 FYNNEI. The CDR3 has 14 residues. V gave up 4 bases and J gave up 1 base; unmatched junction bases: 3. The CDR3 is CASSVRTGNTEAFF. In DNA form, the CDR3 reads TGTGCCAGCAGTGTCCGGACAGGGAACACTGAAGCTTTCTTT.

The chain joins TRBV5-4 to TRBJ2-7; 10 bases line up with TRBD2. Per the germline V gene, CDR1 is SGHNT and CDR2 is YYREEE (reference sequence). With V trimmed by 4 bases and J by 6 bases, 7 bases remained unmatched. This CDR3 has 14 amino acids. The DNA of the CDR3 is TGTGCCAGCAGCCCCTACGGACTAGCGGTCGAGCAGTACTTC. This gives the protein CASSPYGLAVEQYF.

The V call is TRBV9, the J call TRBJ1-2, with D unresolved. Trimming pared 0 bases from V and 3 bases from J, leaving 12 bases between. From germline, CDR1 is SGDLS and CDR2 YYNGEE. The CDR3 spans 15 residues. The CDR3 protein is CASSVDYYPDYGYTF. The CDR3 DNA is TGTGCCAGCAGCGTAGATTACTACCCCGACTATGGCTACACCTTC.

CDR3 amino acids: CASSNGQVQETQYF. DNA of the CDR3: TGTGCCAGTAGTAACGGACAGGTCCAAGAGACCCAGTACTTC. The chain joins TRBV19 to TRBJ2-5; TRBD1 agrees at 7 bases. V lost 4 bases to trimming and J lost 1 base; unmatched junction nucleotides: 3. The CDR3 is 14 amino acids. Germline values: CDR1 LNHDA, CDR2 SQIVND (reference sequence).

The V gene is TRBV28, the J gene TRBJ2-7; no clear D. Per the germline V gene, CDR1 is MDHEN and CDR2 is SYDVKM. The germline V and J ends were trimmed by 7 bases and 4 bases, with 14 bases remaining between them. The CDR3 covers 13 residues. The CDR3, as DNA: TGTGCCAGCAATACGAGGTCAGCTTACGAGCAGTACTTC. It specifies CASNTRSAYEQYF.

The V call is TRBV7-9, the J call TRBJ2-1; 12 bases match TRBD2. From germline, CDR1 is SEHNR and CDR2 FQNEAQ (reference sequence). The CDR3 loop spans 16 amino acids. The V and J ends lost 5 bases and 5 bases, in that order; junction bases with no gene match: 7. The CDR3: CASSARLAGDHNEQFF. CDR3 nucleotide sequence: TGTGCCAGCAGCGCAAGACTAGCGGGAGATCACAATGAGCAGTTCTTC.

The chain has TRBV5-4 and TRBJ2-3; 12 nucleotides align to TRBD2. CDR1 and CDR2 (germline): SGHNT, YYREEE (reference sequence). The CDR3 is made up of 15 amino acids. V gave up 0 bases and J gave up 6 bases; unmatched junction bases: 2. The CDR3: CASSLATSGGDTQYF. DNA of the CDR3: TGTGCCAGCAGCTTGGCCACTAGCGGGGGGGATACGCAGTATTTT.

The chain uses TRBV9 and TRBJ2-1; 13 bases agree with TRBD2. Germline CDR1 SGDLS, CDR2 YYNGEE. V shed 4 bases, J shed 10 bases, and the junction held 5 bases outside the gene matches. The CDR3 has 14 residues. The CDR3 loop reads CASSPRTSGGEQFF. The CDR3, as DNA: TGTGCCAGCAGCCCCCGGACTAGCGGGGGAGAGCAGTTCTTC.

The rearrangement joins TRBV5-8 to TRBJ2-1; TRBD1 matches at 8 bases. The germline V gene encodes CDR1 SGHTS and CDR2 YDEGEE. This CDR3 is 17 amino acids long. Trimming removed 7 bases from V and 7 bases from J; junction bases left unmatched: 19. CDR3 loop: CASPNRRGQGRGNEQFF. The CDR3 nucleotides are TGTGCCAGCCCTAATAGAAGAGGACAGGGAAGGGGGAATGAGCAGTTCTTC.

The chain uses TRBV18 and TRBJ2-4; 9 positions match TRBD1. This CDR3 comprises 16 residues. V gave up 3 bases and J gave up 3 bases; unmatched junction bases: 6. CDR1 is KGHSH, CDR2 LQKENI, per germline. The DNA of the CDR3 is TGTGCCAGCTCACCCCCGGGGACAGGGTACAAAAACATTCAGTACTTC. As protein: CASSPPGTGYKNIQYF.

V usage is TRBV18 and J usage is TRBJ2-3, with D perhaps matching TRBD1 (5 bases). The V and J ends lost 3 bases and 1 base respectively, with 8 bases between them. Germline values: CDR1 KGHSH, CDR2 LQKENI. This CDR3 spans 14 amino acids. In DNA, the CDR3 is TGTGCCAGCTCACCCAGGGCAGGCACAGATACGCAGTATTTT. Translating gives CASSPRAGTDTQYF.

The chain carries TRBV9 and TRBJ2-1; TRBD2 matches 9 bases. Trimming cost V 3 bases and J 9 bases; bases outside gene matches: 10. Germline CDR1 reads SGDLS; CDR2 reads YYNGEE. The CDR3 has 15 residues. CDR3 loop: CASSDLAGVEGEQFF. As DNA, the CDR3 is TGTGCCAGCAGCGACTTAGCGGGAGTAGAGGGTGAGCAGTTCTTC. The full variable domain, with the rest looked up from reference TRBV9 and TRBJ2-1, is DSGVTQTPKHLITATGQRVTLRCSPRSGDLSVYWYQQSLDQGLQFLIQYYNGEERAKGNILERFSAQQFPDLHSELNLSSLELGDSALYFCASSDLAGVEGEQFFGPGTRLTVL.

The J gene is TRBJ1-6, the V gene TRBV4-2, with D unclear. Trimming took off 0 bases at V and 0 bases at J, with 12 bases between the two ends. Germline V gives CDR1 LGHNA, CDR2 YNFKEQ. This CDR3 is 18 amino acids long. The CDR3 DNA sequence: TGTGCCAGCAGCCAAGAGTCGACACGTAGCTCCTATAATTCACCCCTCCACTTT. Its translation: CASSQESTRSSYNSPLHF.

V usage is TRBV6-2 or TRBV6-3 and J usage is TRBJ2-7; D not resolved. Trimming stripped 1 base from V and 1 base from J, with 5 bases between. Germline V gene lookup returns CDR1 MNHEY and CDR2 SVGEGT. CDR3 size: 13 residues. This CDR3 reads CASSYFTSYEQYF. In DNA, the CDR3 is TGTGCCAGCAGTTACTTCACTTCCTACGAGCAGTACTTC.

This clone was seen only once. The V and J genes are TRBV3-1 (or the pseudogene TRBV3-2) and TRBJ2-4; maybe TRBD2 (5 bases). Per germline, CDR1 LGHDT and CDR2 YNNKEL (reference sequence). Between the trimmed V and J ends, which lost 1 base and 9 bases, there was a span of 16 bases. The length of the CDR3 is 15 residues. The CDR3 reads CASSQVGGSHPIQYF. The DNA for the CDR3 is TGTGCCAGCAGCCAAGTCGGAGGAAGTCATCCCATTCAGTACTTC.

The genes are TRBV12-3 or TRBV12-4 and TRBJ1-1; 7 bases are a match to TRBD1. The CDR3 contains 13 residues. The V gene end was trimmed by 6 bases and the J gene end by 1 base; junction bases not matched to a gene: 2. CDR3 coding DNA: TGTGCCAGCAGCTGGGACAGGAACACTGAAGCTTTCTTT. Translated: CASSWDRNTEAFF.

The chain employs TRBV6-6 and TRBJ1-4; D uncertain. The CDR3 is 16 residues long. Germline lookup yields CDR1 MNHNY and CDR2 SVGAGI (reference sequence). V was clipped by 7 bases and J by 1 base, with 16 bases between them. The CDR3 loop reads CASTRGSQLTNEKLFF. The CDR3 DNA is TGTGCCAGCACTCGCGGGAGCCAGTTAACTAATGAAAAACTGTTTTTT.

J is TRBJ1-3 and V is TRBV30; 8 bases fit TRBD1. V was clipped by 0 bases and J by 3 bases; unmatched bases: 4. CDR3 size: 15 residues. Germline V lookup: CDR1 GTSNPN, CDR2 SVGIG (reference sequence). In DNA, the CDR3 is TGTGCCTGGAGTGTGGGACAGGCATTTGGAAACACCATATATTTT. It translates to CAWSVGQAFGNTIYF.

The V gene is TRBV7-3, the J gene TRBJ2-1; 8 bases agree with TRBD1. After removal of 5 bases from V and 10 bases from J, the junction contained 16 bases not matched to a gene. Germline-derived CDR1 and CDR2 are SGHTA and FQGTGA. The CDR3 spans 16 residues. CDR3 protein: CASSVQQGVGMVEQFF. CDR3 DNA: TGTGCCAGCAGCGTACAACAGGGGGTCGGCATGGTAGAGCAGTTCTTC.